The 23 T cell receptor beta chains in this list originate from one sample, sequenced in a study of response to subunit inactivated influenza vaccine. TCRdb reprocessed the RT-PCR reads via MiXCR and lists one record per CDR3 protein. Among about 500,000 distinct CDR3 sequences listed, about 15% were seen once. Sequenced here: CD4+ T cells sorted from PBMCs, sampled less than 25 months after vaccination. These receptors were taken from a man in his fifties or sixties who received an inactivated influenza vaccine.

This clonotype was counted ten times or more. This chain connects TRBV12-3 or TRBV12-4 to TRBJ2-5, with TRBD1 identical over 8 bases. The CDR3 is 14 residues long. Germline trimming cut 6 bases from V and 2 bases from J; bases unmatched to any gene: 5. In nucleotides, the CDR3 is TGTGCCAGCAGCTTAAGGACAGGGCAAGAGACCCAGTACTTC. This codes for CASSLRTGQETQYF.

V gene TRBV3-1 combines with J gene TRBJ1-2; D is unresolved. CDR3 size: 13 residues. Germline values: CDR1 LGHDT, CDR2 YNNKEL (reference sequence). The V gene lost 1 base and the J gene lost 4 bases, with 7 bases spanning the gap. In DNA, the CDR3 is TGTGCCAGCAGCCAAGGCAGTGTCTATGGCTACACCTTC. Translated, it gives CASSQGSVYGYTF.

This clonotype was recorded once. V gene TRBV6-1 combines with J gene TRBJ2-3; TRBD2 aligns across 8 bases. The CDR3 extends over 16 amino acids. CDR1 MNHNS and CDR2 SASEGT come from the germline V gene. V gave up 7 bases and J gave up 7 bases; unmatched junction bases: 16. CDR3 region: CASTGAASGSSHTQYF. CDR3 nucleotides: TGTGCCAGCACCGGAGCCGCTAGCGGGTCCTCGCATACGCAGTATTTT.

The chain links TRBV12-3 or TRBV12-4 to TRBJ2-7; the D gene is possibly TRBD1 (5 bases). Trimming took off 8 bases at V and 1 base at J, with 18 bases between the two ends. This CDR3 is 15 amino acids long. The CDR3 reads CASAFLQGSSYEQYF. CDR3 nucleotide sequence: TGTGCCAGCGCCTTTCTTCAGGGATCTTCCTACGAGCAGTACTTC.

This clonotype was observed many times. The rearrangement uses TRBV4-3 and TRBJ2-3, with unresolved D. Germline lookup yields CDR1 LGHNA and CDR2 YSLEER. Trimming shortened V by 0 bases and J by 3 bases, and 7 bases separated the two germline ends. The CDR3 loop spans 14 amino acids. The CDR3: CASSQELRTDTQYF. The CDR3 DNA is TGCGCCAGCAGCCAAGAGTTGAGGACAGATACGCAGTATTTT.

The chain joins TRBV3-1 to TRBJ1-5; D is undetermined. The CDR3 consists of 14 residues. V lost 1 base to trimming and J lost 3 bases, with 7 bases between them. Germline V lookup: CDR1 LGHDT, CDR2 YNNKEL (reference sequence). Here the CDR3 DNA reads TGTGCCAGCAGCCAAGCCGGGAACAATCAGCCCCAGCATTTT. This encodes CASSQAGNNQPQHF.

This clonotype came up a few times. The chain is built from TRBV3-1 and TRBJ1-1, with D possibly matching TRBD1 (5 bases). V lost 3 bases, J lost 4 bases, and 18 bases lay in between. Germline-derived CDR1 and CDR2 are LGHDT and YNNKEL (reference sequence). The CDR3 is 16 amino acids. The CDR3 loop is CASSQAPQGWGTEAFF. The CDR3 DNA follows: TGTGCCAGCAGCCAGGCCCCCCAGGGATGGGGCACTGAAGCTTTCTTT.

This clonotype occurred many times. The chain carries TRBV29-1 and TRBJ2-7; D uncertain. The CDR3 spans 11 residues. The V end lost 4 bases, the J end lost 0 bases, and 4 bases lay between the germline ends. CDR1 and CDR2 from the germline V gene are SQVTM and ANQGSEA. CDR3 bases: TGCAGCGTTGGGGTCTCCTACGAGCAGTACTTC. It yields the protein CSVGVSYEQYF.

This chain joins TRBV7-8 and TRBJ1-2, with D unclear. The CDR3 covers 14 residues. Germline-derived CDR1 and CDR2 are SGHVS and FQNEAQ. V lost 5 bases and J 4 bases, leaving 14 bases between the germline ends. CDR3 DNA: TGTGCCAGCAGCCCTGGGGAGAAAGGCTATGGCTACACCTTC. Its protein is CASSPGEKGYGYTF.

This clonotype was found many times. The rearrangement links TRBV12-3 or TRBV12-4 to TRBJ2-2, with D tentatively TRBD2 (6 bases). The CDR3 extends over 13 amino acids. The V end lost 6 bases, the J end lost 12 bases, and 17 bases lay between the germline ends. The CDR3 sequence is CASSLRLEGQLFF. The CDR3 DNA follows: TGTGCCAGCAGCTTAAGGTTGGAGGGGCAGCTGTTTTTT.

The chain joins TRBV2 to TRBJ1-2, with D perhaps TRBD1 (6 bases). The CDR3 is made up of 14 amino acids. Germline V CDR1 and CDR2: SNHLY, FYNNEI. Between the trimmed V and J ends, which lost 0 bases and 2 bases, there was a span of 7 bases. CDR3 in amino acids: CASSEAQGNYGYTF. Here the CDR3 DNA reads TGTGCCAGCAGTGAAGCGCAGGGGAACTATGGCTACACCTTC.

V usage is TRBV28 and J usage is TRBJ1-3, with no clear D. The germline V and J ends were trimmed by 5 bases and 0 bases, with 14 bases remaining between them. The CDR3 runs 16 residues. Germline-derived CDR1 and CDR2 are MDHEN and SYDVKM. CDR3 bases: TGTGCCAGCAGTCCCCCATACAGCCTCTCTGGAAACACCATATATTTT. This gives the protein CASSPPYSLSGNTIYF.

The V and J genes are TRBV6-1 and TRBJ2-1, with a weak D call TRBD2 (6 bases). The CDR3 is 16 amino acids. V was trimmed by 6 bases and J by 2 bases, leaving 17 bases between them. Germline V gene data show CDR1 as MNHNS and CDR2 as SASEGT. The CDR3 reads CASSTQTGGAYNEQFF. For the CDR3, the DNA is TGTGCCAGCAGCACCCAAACAGGAGGGGCCTACAATGAGCAGTTCTTC.

This clonotype was detected only a few times. V gene TRBV5-5 combines with J gene TRBJ2-7; 10 bases agree with TRBD1. Per the germline V gene, CDR1 is SGHKS and CDR2 is YYEKEE (reference sequence). Trimming took 7 bases from V and 1 from J; bases not matched to a gene: 2. This CDR3 region has 13 residues. CDR3 nucleotides: TGTGCCAGCCGGGGACAGGGGTCCTACGAGCAGTACTTC. It codes for CASRGQGSYEQYF.

The table lists this clonotype with a few counts. The chain couples TRBV24-1 to TRBJ2-5; D uncertain. V was cut by 2 bases and J by 1 base, with 10 bases left in between. The CDR3 is 15 residues long. In germline, CDR1 is KGHDR, CDR2 SFDVKD. The CDR3 loop is CATSDWTRGQETQYF. Written as DNA, the CDR3 is TGTGCCACCAGTGATTGGACCCGAGGCCAAGAGACCCAGTACTTC.

This clonotype has a handful of counts. V usage is TRBV27 and J usage is TRBJ2-3; maybe TRBD2 (7 bases). V lost 3 bases and J lost 5, with 12 bases in between. The germline V gene has CDR1 MNHEY and CDR2 SMNVEV (reference sequence). CDR3 length equals 14 residues. For the CDR3, the DNA is TGTGCCAGCAGTTTGGGGGGGGGCCTAGATACGCAGTATTTT. Protein: CASSLGGGLDTQYF.

At least ten counts were recorded for this clonotype. The chain is built from TRBV6-1 and TRBJ1-6, with 9 nucleotides matching TRBD1. Per germline, CDR1 MNHNS and CDR2 SASEGT. This CDR3 region has 14 residues. With 5 bases clipped from V and 8 bases from J, the junction kept 4 bases outside the gene matches. Written as DNA, the CDR3 is TGTGCCAGCAGTCTCCGGACAGGGGATTCACCCCTCCACTTT. Amino acids: CASSLRTGDSPLHF.

This chain joins TRBV10-2 and TRBJ2-5; 7 nucleotides match TRBD2. This CDR3 region has 16 residues. CDR1 WSHSY and CDR2 SAAADI come from the germline V gene. V lost 4 bases, J lost 2 bases, and 10 bases stayed unmatched. The CDR3 bases are TGCGCCAGCAGTGTTCTGGGGGGGACGGGACAAGAGACCCAGTACTTC. Translation: CASSVLGGTGQETQYF.

This clonotype was observed many times. V usage is TRBV5-1 and J usage is TRBJ2-3; D gene unclear. V lost 6 bases and J lost 1, with 9 bases in between. CDR1 SGHRS and CDR2 YFSETQ come from the germline V gene. CDR3 size: 13 residues. This CDR3 is CASTGPGTDTQYF. The CDR3 DNA is TGCGCCAGCACTGGACCGGGCACAGATACGCAGTATTTT. Supplemented by reference TRBV5-1 and TRBJ2-3, the full variable domain reads KAGVTQTPRYLIKTRGQQVTLSCSPISGHRSVSWYQQTPGQGLQFLFEYFSETQRNKGNFPGRFSGRQFSNSRSEMNVSTLELGDSALYLCASTGPGTDTQYFGPGTRLTVL.

As regards this clonotype: Compared with germline, one end of the junction differs, possibly owing to a read error. The chain combines TRBV3-1 with TRBJ2-3; D perhaps matches TRBD1 (6 bases). Germline values: CDR1 LGHDT, CDR2 YNNKEL (reference sequence). This CDR3 spans 13 amino acids. CDR3 DNA sequence: TGTGCCAGCAGCCACCTGGGTGGGGACAAAACCCTTTTT. Residues: CASSHLGGDKTLF.

This clonotype was seen once. In DNA form, the CDR3 reads TGTGCCAGCAGATCTACAGCAGCTGGCAACACCGGGGAGCTGTTTTTT. Translation: CASRSTAAGNTGELFF. The genes are TRBV27 and TRBJ2-2; D unclear. The CDR3 contains 16 residues. Germline V gene lookup returns CDR1 MNHEY and CDR2 SMNVEV (reference sequence). V was pared by 6 bases and J by 2 bases, with 16 bases between.

The chain combines TRBV30 with TRBJ2-3; 12 nucleotides align to TRBD1. There are 16 residues in the CDR3. Trimming cost V 3 bases and J 0 bases; bases outside gene matches: 4. Germline V CDR1 and CDR2: GTSNPN, SVGIG (reference sequence). In DNA, the CDR3 is TGTGCCTGGAGACGGGACAGGGGGCTAAGCACAGATACGCAGTATTTT. Its protein product is CAWRRDRGLSTDTQYF.

The chain recombines TRBV14 with TRBJ2-2; TRBD1 agrees at 7 bases. The V segment lost 3 bases and the J segment 0 bases; nucleotides outside the gene matches: 4. The CDR3 covers 16 residues. The germline V gene has CDR1 SGHDN and CDR2 FVKESK. CDR3 in amino acids: CASSHYRGANTGELFF. DNA for the CDR3: TGTGCCAGCAGCCACTACAGGGGAGCGAACACCGGGGAGCTGTTTTTT. Full variable domain (outside the CDR3, taken from reference TRBV14 and TRBJ2-2): EAGVTQFPSHSVIEKGQTVTLRCDPISGHDNLYWYRRVMGKEIKFLLHFVKESKQDESGMPNNRFLAERTGGTYSTLKVQPAELEDSGVYFCASSHYRGANTGELFFGEGSRLTVL.